Below, 21 T cell receptor beta chains from the same sample are listed, as sequenced in a study of blood T cells in healthy people across ages (dated by TCRdb to between 2014 and 2017). Receptors were amplified or captured by 5' RACE. TCRdb records Illumina HiSeq 2500 as the sequencer. A second PCR of roughly 6 to 11 cycles was performed with a sample-barcoded 5' primer and a J-beta primer mix. The raw public reads went through TCRdb reprocessing: fastp at Q25, MiXCR clone calling, in-frame beta chains kept. Rows are unified per CDR3 protein, each entry keeping the most common DNA and genes. The sample table lists over 1,500,000 distinct CDR3 sequences, just under 50% of them with a count of one. Over 2% of the sample rests with the top ten. The sequencing sample was made of blood. These receptors all come from a woman aged 40 to 50 in good health.

The rearrangement links TRBV20-1 to TRBJ2-7, with D maybe TRBD1 (7 bases). Trimming removed 5 bases at V and 4 bases at J, with 18 bases between. CDR1 and CDR2 from the germline V gene are DFQATT and SNEGSKA (reference sequence). The CDR3 consists of 14 residues. The DNA of the CDR3 is TGCAGTGCTCAGGGGGGCAAGGGCTTGTACGAGCAGTACTTC. Residues: CSAQGGKGLYEQYF.

In this sample, this clonotype turned up a few times. The CDR3 here is CASGTSGFNEQFF. The CDR3 DNA is TGCGCCAGCGGGACTAGCGGGTTCAATGAGCAGTTCTTC. The genes are TRBV5-1 and TRBJ2-1, with 12 bases lining up with TRBD2. This CDR3 comprises 13 residues. J gave up 6 bases and V 7 bases, and 2 bases lay outside the gene matches. Germline CDR1 is SGHRS and CDR2 is YFSETQ.

This clonotype was counted a few times. The chain combines TRBV7-2 with TRBJ1-4, with 8 bases fitting TRBD1. This CDR3 contains 13 residues. V was clipped by 6 bases and J by 7 bases; unmatched bases: 4. CDR1 and CDR2 (germline): SGHTA, FQGNSA. The CDR3 here is CASRDRGGEKLFF. The CDR3 nucleotides read TGTGCCAGCAGAGACAGGGGTGGTGAAAAACTGTTTTTT.

This sequence joins TRBV28 and TRBJ1-1; TRBD1 agrees at 12 bases. The CDR3 runs to 14 residues. The V and J ends lost 7 bases and 5 bases, in that order; junction bases with no gene match: 5. CDR1 and CDR2 from the germline V gene are MDHEN and SYDVKM. The CDR3 reads CASTRDRGQTEAFF. The CDR3 coding sequence is TGTGCCAGCACCCGGGACAGGGGGCAGACTGAAGCTTTCTTT.

About this clonotype itself: One end of the junction fails to match germline, which may point to a read error. In nucleotides, the CDR3 is TGTGTCAGCAGCTCTGGGACTAGCGGGGGGCTCTCCTACAATGAGCAGTTCTTC. It yields the protein CVSSSGTSGGLSYNEQFF. The chain is built from TRBV7-6 and TRBJ2-1, with 15 bases identical to TRBD2. The CDR3 is 18 amino acids. Germline V CDR1 and CDR2: SGHVS, FNYEAQ.

On this clonotype itself: One end of the junction fails to match germline, which may point to a read error. CDR3 sequence reads: CTSSEPKETQYF. In DNA form, the CDR3 reads TGTACCAGCAGTGAGCCTAAAGAGACCCAGTACTTC. The genes are TRBV25-1 and TRBJ2-5; D ambiguous. Germline lookup yields CDR1 MGHDK and CDR2 SYGVNS. The CDR3 runs to 12 residues.

The J gene is TRBJ2-7, the V gene TRBV5-1; TRBD2 matches 7 bases. V dropped 3 bases and J dropped 7; count of bases not matched to a gene: 22. This CDR3 region has 18 residues. In germline, CDR1 is SGHRS, CDR2 YFSETQ. The CDR3 coding sequence is TGCGCCAGCAGCTCAAGAGGACGCGGGGGACCCTCCTACAATGAGCAGTACTTC. It specifies CASSSRGRGGPSYNEQYF.

The gene calls are TRBV28 and TRBJ2-7; a possible D gene is TRBD1 (6 bases). V was clipped by 7 bases and J by 0 bases, with 16 bases between them. The CDR3 is made up of 15 amino acids. Germline CDR1 MDHEN, CDR2 SYDVKM. The CDR3 reads CASTSSTGSSYEQYF. As DNA, the CDR3 is TGTGCCAGCACCTCGTCGACAGGATCCTCCTACGAGCAGTACTTC.

In its sample, this clonotype was seen once. The rearrangement uses TRBV5-6 and TRBJ2-6, with a possible D match to TRBD1 (6 bases). Germline V gives CDR1 SGHDT, CDR2 YYEEEE. CDR3 size: 19 residues. V shed 2 bases and J shed 0 bases, with 18 bases lying between them. The CDR3 loop reads CASSFQHRALLSGANVLTF. The CDR3 coding sequence is TGTGCCAGCAGCTTCCAACACAGGGCGCTCCTCTCTGGGGCCAACGTCCTGACTTTC.

The V call is TRBV7-6, the J call TRBJ1-5; TRBD1 is a possible D gene (5 bases). The CDR3 totals 15 residues. V was clipped by 4 bases and J by 4 bases, with 14 bases between them. Germline CDR1 is SGHVS and CDR2 is FNYEAQ. The CDR3 bases are TGTGCCAGCAGCTACGGGACGGATACTAATCAGCCCCAGCATTTT. Its translation is CASSYGTDTNQPQHF.

CDR3 sequence (DNA): TGTGCCAGCAGCCCACCGGGACAGGGGGAATTGACCCAGTACTTC. Its protein product is CASSPPGQGELTQYF. The J gene is TRBJ2-7, the V gene TRBV7-9, with 11 bases fitting TRBD1. TRBJ2-5 explains the end of the DNA better; the J call may be wrong. The CDR3 covers 15 residues. Germline assignment: CDR1 SEHNR and CDR2 FQNEAQ (reference sequence).

The rearrangement uses TRBV4-1 and TRBJ1-6; 12 nucleotides agree with TRBD1. Germline lookup yields CDR1 MGHRA and CDR2 YSYEKL. Trimming cost V 0 bases and J 10 bases; bases outside gene matches: 4. This CDR3 has 16 residues. The chain's CDR3 is CASSQEGQGAGSPLHF. As DNA, the CDR3 is TGCGCCAGCAGCCAAGAGGGACAGGGGGCTGGATCACCCCTCCACTTT.

V usage is TRBV6-5 and J usage is TRBJ2-7, with D possibly matching TRBD2 (5 bases). The CDR3 loop spans 14 amino acids. Per the germline V gene, CDR1 is MNHEY and CDR2 is SVGAGI. V was pared by 8 bases and J by 6 bases, with 20 bases between. CDR3 in DNA: TGTGCCAGCTCCTCAAACGGGGTCATGAGCGAGCAGTACTTC. It specifies CASSSNGVMSEQYF.

About this clonotype: The junction and the germline gene differ at one end; a read error may be behind it. CDR3 bases: TGTGCCAGCAGCTCGACGGGGGGGCGCTCCTACAATGGGCAGTTCTTC. It encodes CASSSTGGRSYNGQFF. The chain links TRBV7-3 to TRBJ2-1; 8 bases are a match to TRBD2. Germline V gene data show CDR1 as SGHTA and CDR2 as FQGTGA. This CDR3 is built from 16 residues.

This clonotype occurred a few times. The chain employs TRBV15 and TRBJ1-1; maybe TRBD1 (5 bases). Germline V gene sequence: CDR1 LNHNV, CDR2 YYDKDF (reference sequence). Trimming left V 9 bases short and J 3 bases short, with 26 bases between. This CDR3 comprises 17 residues. The CDR3, as DNA: TGTGCCACTTTAGAAGGGCAGGGCCCCTTGGGGGACACTGAAGCTTTCTTT. Translation gives CATLEGQGPLGDTEAFF.

CDR3 sequence: CASSLDLARGTDTQYF. The CDR3 nucleotides read TGTGCCAGCAGCTTAGATTTGGCCAGGGGCACAGATACGCAGTATTTT. The rearrangement joins TRBV11-2 to TRBJ2-3; a possible D gene is TRBD1 (5 bases). This CDR3 has 16 residues. Germline CDR1 reads SGHAT; CDR2 reads FQNNGV. V was shortened by 0 bases and J by 1 base, with 11 bases between the two germline ends.

This clonotype was seen repeatedly, ten times or more. V gene TRBV15 combines with J gene TRBJ1-2; 7 nucleotides align to TRBD1. Germline lookup yields CDR1 LNHNV and CDR2 YYDKDF (reference sequence). Trimming cost V 0 bases and J 8 bases; bases outside gene matches: 3. This CDR3 contains 13 residues. Written as DNA, the CDR3 is TGTGCCACCAGCAGAGAGGGACAGTCGGGCTACACCTTC. Protein: CATSREGQSGYTF.

This clonotype was found once. The chain is built from TRBV27 and TRBJ1-5, with 10 positions matching TRBD1. CDR1 and CDR2 (germline): MNHEY, SMNVEV (reference sequence). The CDR3 totals 15 residues. The J segment lost 4 bases and the V segment lost 6 bases, leaving 6 bases of the junction unmatched. CDR3 sequence reads: CASRTGQGINQPQHF. In nucleotides, the CDR3 is TGTGCCAGCAGAACGGGACAGGGGATAAATCAGCCCCAGCATTTT.

This clonotype was recorded a few times. The CDR3 bases are TGTGCCAGCAGCAAACAGGGCCGACACATTGTTTACTACGAGCAGTACTTC. As protein: CASSKQGRHIVYYEQYF. This chain uses TRBV7-8 with TRBJ2-7, with a possible D match to TRBD1 (6 bases). Trimming pared 5 bases from V and 3 bases from J, leaving 23 bases between. The germline CDR1 and CDR2 sequences are SGHVS and FQNEAQ. This CDR3 comprises 17 residues.

The V call is TRBV5-6, the J call TRBJ2-3; 7 nucleotides match TRBD2. The CDR3 length is 15 residues. Unmatched junction bases numbered 11, after V lost 6 bases and J lost 4 bases. Germline loops: CDR1 SGHDT, CDR2 YYEEEE. CDR3 residues: CASNMDPAGSDTQYF. CDR3 sequence (DNA): TGTGCCAGCAACATGGACCCAGCGGGGTCAGATACGCAGTATTTT.

The chain uses TRBV11-3 and TRBJ2-7, with 9 nucleotides matching TRBD1. The CDR3 totals 14 residues. Trimming cost V 5 bases and J 5 bases; bases outside gene matches: 7. The germline V gene has CDR1 SGHNT and CDR2 YENEEA. Written as DNA, the CDR3 is TGTGCCAGCAGCCCACACAGGGGGCAAGACGAGCAGTACTTC. Residues: CASSPHRGQDEQYF. The full variable domain, its missing parts supplied by reference TRBV11-3 and TRBJ2-7, is EAGVVQSPRYKIIEKKQPVAFWCNPISGHNTLYWYLQNLGQGPELLIRYENEEAVDDSQLPKDRFSAERLKGVDSTLKIQPAELGDSAVYLCASSPHRGQDEQYFGPGTRLTVT.